These T cell receptor beta chains were read from a single sample in a study of blood T cell repertoires in COVID-19. Method: immunoSEQ multiplex PCR; TCRdb's copy keeps in-frame clones and lacks some. This table has 85,000 to 120,000 clones, 84% appearing once. The sequencing input was peripheral blood. These receptors were taken from a woman aged 55-75 years with acute or convalescent COVID-19. Each CDR3 is given with its conserved first and last residue. The order of the fields is clone size, J gene, V gene, D gene, CDR3 protein, CDR3 DNA. D genes are given only for firm matches. Only some rows state a clone size, as once, few, many or a class for expanded clones.

>NA|TRBJ1-2|TRBV3-1/TRBV3-2|TRBD1
CASEQGASGYTF
TGTGCCAGCGAACAGGGGGCATCGGGCTACACCTTC
>NA|TRBJ1-3|TRBV7-9|TRBD1
CASSLGAGGDTIYF
TGTGCCAGCAGCTTAGGGGCAGGGGGAGACACCATATATTTT
>once|TRBJ2-7|TRBV15|NA
CATSKLNSYEQYF
TGTGCCACCAGCAAGCTCAACTCCTACGAGCAGTACTTC
>NA|TRBJ2-1|TRBV7-9|NA
CASSSVEPRDYNEQFF
TGTGCCAGCAGCTCAGTAGAGCCCAGGGATTACAATGAGCAGTTCTTC
>NA|TRBJ2-5|TRBV6-5|NA
CARTCSEETQYF
TGTGCCAGAACCTGCTCGGAAGAGACCCAGTACTTC
>few|TRBJ1-1|TRBV6-5|TRBD1
CASRHGQGNTEAFF
TGTGCCAGCAGACACGGACAGGGGAACACTGAAGCTTTCTTT
>NA|TRBJ2-2|TRBV5-1|TRBD2
CASSLGSGGTTGELFF
TGCGCCAGCAGCTTGGGAAGCGGGGGTACCACCGGGGAGCTGTTTTTT
>NA|TRBJ1-6|TRBV9|NA
CASSSTDSYNSPLHF
TGTGCCAGCAGCTCCACGGACAGTTATAATTCACCCCTCCACTTT
>NA|TRBJ1-1|TRBV7-9|NA
CASSSDLEAEAFF
TGTGCCAGCAGCTCCGATTTGGAGGCTGAAGCTTTCTTT
>NA|TRBJ1-5|TRBV3-1/TRBV3-2|NA
CASSPSGRDQPQHF
TGTGCCAGCAGCCCCTCAGGGAGGGATCAGCCCCAGCATTTT
>NA|TRBJ1-4|TRBV12-5|TRBD1
CASGPGQPNEKLFF
TGTGCTAGTGGGCCGGGACAGCCGAATGAAAAACTGTTTTTT
>NA|TRBJ1-1|TRBV6-5|TRBD1
CASSYSGQGDTEAFF
TGTGCCAGCAGTTATTCGGGACAGGGGGACACTGAAGCTTTCTTT
>NA|TRBJ2-5|TRBV5-1|NA
CASSLGLPYQETQYF
TGCGCCAGCAGCTTAGGACTGCCTTACCAAGAGACCCAGTACTTC
>NA|TRBJ2-3|TRBV29-1|NA
CSVDLSIDTQYF
TGCAGCGTTGATCTATCGATTGATACGCAGTATTTT
>NA|TRBJ2-5|TRBV7-2|NA
CASSLQRAQETQYF
TGTGCCAGCAGCTTACAGCGGGCCCAAGAGACCCAGTACTTC
>NA|TRBJ1-2|TRBV28|NA
CASTTRAGRYGYTF
TGTGCCAGCACCACCCGGGCAGGGCGCTATGGCTACACCTTC
>NA|TRBJ1-3|TRBV10-3|NA
CAISEAGRGNTIYF
TGTGCCATCAGTGAGGCAGGGCGGGGTAACACCATATATTTT
>few|TRBJ1-6|TRBV6-5|NA
CASLRAGYNSPLHF
TGTGCCAGCTTACGAGCGGGCTATAATTCACCCCTCCACTTT
>NA|TRBJ1-5|TRBV3-1/TRBV3-2|NA
CASSQVGSGNQPQHF
TGTGCCAGCAGCCAAGTAGGTTCCGGGAATCAGCCCCAGCATTTT
>few|TRBJ2-2|TRBV27|TRBD1
CASSSDRGLVGTGELFF
TGTGCCAGCAGTTCGGACAGGGGGTTAGTGGGCACCGGGGAGCTGTTTTTT
>NA|TRBJ1-1|TRBV14|NA
CASSVYRQGEAFF
TGTGCCAGCAGCGTTTACAGGCAGGGTGAAGCTTTCTTT
>once|TRBJ2-7|TRBV6-6|NA
CASSPGTDFYEQYF
TGTGCCAGCAGTCCAGGGACTGACTTCTACGAGCAGTACTTC
>NA|TRBJ1-2|TRBV6-4|NA
CASSDFGGFNNYGYTF
TGTGCCAGCAGTGACTTTGGAGGGTTCAATAACTATGGCTACACCTTC
>NA|TRBJ2-1|TRBV6-5|NA
CASSYSGGASLGEQFF
TGTGCCAGCAGTTACTCAGGTGGGGCCAGTCTGGGTGAGCAGTTCTTC
>few|TRBJ1-2|TRBV5-1|NA
CASSLGGQATYGYTF
TGCGCCAGCAGCTTGGGGGGCCAGGCTACCTATGGCTACACCTTC
>NA|TRBJ1-1|TRBV29-1|TRBD1
CSVNRGGNTEAFF
TGCAGCGTAAACAGGGGAGGGAACACTGAAGCTTTCTTT
>NA|TRBJ2-1|TRBV6-1|NA
CASSERQGLRGEQFF
TGTGCCAGCAGTGAGAGGCAGGGCCTCAGGGGTGAGCAGTTCTTC
>NA|TRBJ1-1|TRBV14|TRBD1
CASSQVSGGYINTEAFF
TGTGCCAGCAGCCAAGTGTCAGGGGGTTACATCAACACTGAAGCTTTCTTT
>NA|TRBJ2-2|TRBV7-2|NA
CASSLVAAGELFF
TGTGCCAGCAGCTTGGTAGCCGCCGGGGAGCTGTTTTTT
>few|TRBJ2-1|TRBV10-3|NA
CAIARGIEQFF
TGTGCCATCGCCAGGGGTATTGAGCAGTTCTTC
>NA|TRBJ1-6|TRBV6-5|NA
CASSYRSSYNSPLHF
TGTGCCAGCAGTTACCGGAGCTCCTATAATTCACCCCTCCACTTT
>NA|TRBJ2-3|TRBV12-5|TRBD2
CASGSRVSGGAVPDTQYF
TGTGCTAGTGGTTCCCGGGTTAGCGGGGGGGCTGTGCCAGATACGCAGTATTTT
>NA|TRBJ1-1|TRBV5-1|NA
CASSQNPGKNTEAFF
TGCGCCAGCAGCCAAAACCCCGGGAAGAACACTGAAGCTTTCTTT
>NA|TRBJ2-5|TRBV9|NA
CASSVEPSGETQYF
TGTGCCAGCAGCGTAGAGCCCTCGGGGGAGACCCAGTACTTC
>NA|TRBJ2-5|TRBV15|TRBD1
CATSRRSGQGSRETQYF
TGTGCCACCAGCAGAAGAAGCGGACAGGGGTCAAGAGAGACCCAGTACTTC
>NA|TRBJ1-1|TRBV5-1|TRBD1
CASSRQGGNTEAFF
TGCGCCAGCAGCAGACAGGGGGGTAACACTGAAGCTTTCTTT
>NA|TRBJ2-2|TRBV12-5|NA
CASGLVSGILGGELFF
TGTGCTAGTGGTTTGGTCTCGGGGATTCTGGGCGGGGAGCTGTTTTTT
>NA|TRBJ1-5|TRBV24-1|NA
CATSDRTRRGQPQHF
TGTGCCACCAGTGATCGGACCCGGCGGGGTCAGCCCCAGCATTTT
>NA|TRBJ1-2|TRBV3-1/TRBV3-2|NA
CASSQVSSYGYTF
TGTGCCAGCAGCCAAGTGTCCAGCTATGGCTACACCTTC
>NA|TRBJ1-4|TRBV2|NA
CASSTRRGNNEKLFF
TGTGCCAGCAGTACCCGCAGGGGTAATAATGAAAAACTGTTTTTT
>NA|TRBJ1-1|TRBV18|TRBD1
CASQLRDRSEAFF
TGTGCCAGCCAACTCCGGGACAGGTCAGAAGCTTTCTTT
>NA|TRBJ2-3|TRBV4-2|TRBD2
CASSQGGTGGPPDTQYF
TGTGCCAGCAGCCAAGGTGGGACGGGGGGGCCCCCAGATACGCAGTATTTT
>NA|TRBJ1-5|TRBV5-5|NA
CASSPDGVSNQPQHF
TGTGCCAGCAGCCCGGACGGGGTTAGCAATCAGCCCCAGCATTTT
>few|TRBJ1-2|TRBV6-5|TRBD1
CASSTGTGRGYTF
TGTGCCAGCAGTACTGGGACAGGGCGCGGCTACACCTTC
>NA|TRBJ1-1|TRBV16|TRBD1
CASSQQTGANTEAFF
TGTGCCAGCAGCCAGCAGACAGGGGCTAACACTGAAGCTTTCTTT
>NA|TRBJ1-5|TRBV6-5|TRBD1
CASSTGGGQPQHF
TGTGCCAGCAGCACAGGGGGCGGACAGCCCCAGCATTTT
>NA|TRBJ2-1|TRBV3-1/TRBV3-2|TRBD2
CASSLLGLAGVREQFF
TGTGCCAGCAGCCTACTGGGACTAGCGGGGGTAAGGGAGCAGTTCTTC
>NA|TRBJ2-3|TRBV5-4|TRBD2
CASSLIAGFTDTQYF
TGTGCCAGCAGCTTGATAGCGGGGTTCACAGATACGCAGTATTTT
>once|TRBJ1-2|TRBV9|NA
CASSVQGTNYGYTF
TGTGCCAGCAGCGTACAGGGAACTAACTATGGCTACACCTTC
>NA|TRBJ2-7|TRBV5-5|NA
CASSLTGRYEQYF
TGTGCCAGCAGCTTGACAGGTCGTTACGAGCAGTACTTC
>NA|TRBJ2-2|TRBV7-6|TRBD1
CASSFSGTVNTGELFF
TGTGCCAGCAGCTTTTCCGGGACAGTGAACACCGGGGAGCTGTTTTTT
>NA|TRBJ2-1|TRBV5-1|NA
CASSTSPTNEQFF
TGCGCCAGCAGTACTAGCCCAACAAATGAGCAGTTCTTC
>NA|TRBJ2-2|TRBV6-5|NA
CASSRTRGDTGELFF
TGTGCCAGCAGTCGGACTAGGGGGGACACCGGGGAGCTGTTTTTT
>NA|TRBJ2-2|TRBV5-1|NA
CASSLRDAGNTGELFF
TGCGCCAGCAGCTTGAGGGACGCGGGAAACACCGGGGAGCTGTTTTTT
>once|TRBJ1-5|TRBV2|TRBD1
CASSGPGGYSNQPQHF
TGTGCCAGCAGTGGTCCAGGGGGTTATAGCAATCAGCCCCAGCATTTT
>NA|TRBJ1-5|TRBV5-1|NA
CASSLTGRDQPQHF
TGCGCCAGCAGCTTAACAGGTCGGGATCAGCCCCAGCATTTT
>few|TRBJ1-2|TRBV6-1|TRBD1
CASSEAIGQGGYGYTF
TGTGCCAGCAGTGAAGCAATCGGACAGGGCGGCTATGGCTACACCTTC
>NA|TRBJ1-5|TRBV6-5|TRBD1
CASSTGGGQPQHF
TGTGCCAGCAGCACAGGGGGTGGACAGCCCCAGCATTTT
>NA|TRBJ2-7|TRBV11-2|NA
CASSPREDSYEQYF
TGTGCCAGCAGCCCCCGAGAGGACTCCTACGAGCAGTACTTC
>once|TRBJ2-7|TRBV9|NA
CASSPFHQGLVHEQYF
TGTGCCAGCAGCCCCTTTCATCAGGGTCTCGTCCACGAGCAGTACTTC